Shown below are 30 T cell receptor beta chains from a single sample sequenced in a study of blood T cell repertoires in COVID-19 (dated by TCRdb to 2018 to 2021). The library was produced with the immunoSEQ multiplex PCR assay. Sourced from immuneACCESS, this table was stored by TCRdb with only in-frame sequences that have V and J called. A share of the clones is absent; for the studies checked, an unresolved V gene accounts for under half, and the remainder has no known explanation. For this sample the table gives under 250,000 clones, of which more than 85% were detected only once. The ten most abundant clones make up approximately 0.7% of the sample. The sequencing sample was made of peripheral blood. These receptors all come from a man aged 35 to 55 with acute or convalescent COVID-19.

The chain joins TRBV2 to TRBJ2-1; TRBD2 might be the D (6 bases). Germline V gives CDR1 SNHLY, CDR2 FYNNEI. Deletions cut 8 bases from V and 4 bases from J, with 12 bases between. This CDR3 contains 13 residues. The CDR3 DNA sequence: TGTGCCAGCCTGGCGACTAGTTACAATGAGCAGTTCTTC. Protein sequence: CASLATSYNEQFF.

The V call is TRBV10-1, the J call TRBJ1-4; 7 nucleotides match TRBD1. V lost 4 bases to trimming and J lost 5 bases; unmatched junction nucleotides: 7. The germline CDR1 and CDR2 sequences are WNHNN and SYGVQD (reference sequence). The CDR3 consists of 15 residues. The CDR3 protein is CASSGGDSKNEKLFF. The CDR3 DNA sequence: TGCGCCAGCAGTGGCGGGGACAGCAAGAATGAAAAACTGTTTTTT.

CDR3 bases: TGTGCCACCAGTGACAACAGGGGCGGCTCCTACAATGAGCAGTTCTTC. Translating gives CATSDNRGGSYNEQFF. The chain recombines TRBV24-1 with TRBJ2-1; 7 bases match TRBD1. V was pared by 4 bases and J by 0 bases, with 5 bases of the junction left unmatched. CDR3 size: 16 residues. Germline V gene sequence: CDR1 KGHDR, CDR2 SFDVKD.

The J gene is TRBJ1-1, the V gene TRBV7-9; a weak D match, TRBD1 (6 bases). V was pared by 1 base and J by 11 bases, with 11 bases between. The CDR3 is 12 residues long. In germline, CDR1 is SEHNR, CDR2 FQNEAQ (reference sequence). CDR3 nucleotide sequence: TGTGCCAGCAGCTTAGATGACAGGCGGGCTTTCTTT. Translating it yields CASSLDDRRAFF.

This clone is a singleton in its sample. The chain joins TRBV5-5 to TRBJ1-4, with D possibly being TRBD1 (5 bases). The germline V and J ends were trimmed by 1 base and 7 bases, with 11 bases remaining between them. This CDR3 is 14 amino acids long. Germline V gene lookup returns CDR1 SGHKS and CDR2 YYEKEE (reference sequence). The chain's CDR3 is CASSLFVRVEKLFF. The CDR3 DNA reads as TGTGCCAGCAGCTTGTTCGTCAGGGTTGAAAAACTGTTTTTT. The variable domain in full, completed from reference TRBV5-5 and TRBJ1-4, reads DAGVTQSPTHLIKTRGQQVTLRCSPISGHKSVSWYQQVLGQGPQFIFQYYEKEERGRGNFPDRFSARQFPNYSSELNVNALLLGDSALYLCASSLFVRVEKLFFGSGTQLSVL.

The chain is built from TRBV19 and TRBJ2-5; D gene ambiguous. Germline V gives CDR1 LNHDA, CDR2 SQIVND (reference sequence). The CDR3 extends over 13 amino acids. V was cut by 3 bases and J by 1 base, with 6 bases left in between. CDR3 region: CASSIPGQETQYF. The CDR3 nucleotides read TGTGCCAGTAGTATCCCAGGCCAAGAGACCCAGTACTTC.

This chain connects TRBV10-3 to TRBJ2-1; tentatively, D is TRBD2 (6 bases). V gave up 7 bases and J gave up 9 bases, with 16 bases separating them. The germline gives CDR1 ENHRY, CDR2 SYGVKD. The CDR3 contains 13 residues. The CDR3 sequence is CAIKAHGGGEQFF. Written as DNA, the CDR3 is TGTGCCATCAAGGCCCACGGGGGAGGTGAGCAGTTCTTC.

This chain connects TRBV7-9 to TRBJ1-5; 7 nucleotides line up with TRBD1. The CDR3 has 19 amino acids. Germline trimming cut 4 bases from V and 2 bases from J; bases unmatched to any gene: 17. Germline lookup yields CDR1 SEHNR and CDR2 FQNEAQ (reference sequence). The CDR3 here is CASSSLRDRELTGNQPQHF. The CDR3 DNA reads TGTGCCAGCAGCTCCCTGAGGGACAGAGAGTTGACGGGCAATCAGCCCCAGCATTTT.

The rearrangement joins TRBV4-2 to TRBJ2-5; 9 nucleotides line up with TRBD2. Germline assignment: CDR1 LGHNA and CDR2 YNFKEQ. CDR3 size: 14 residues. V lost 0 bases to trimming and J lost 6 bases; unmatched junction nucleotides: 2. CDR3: CASSQDSGGKTQYF. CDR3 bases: TGTGCCAGCAGCCAAGATAGCGGGGGAAAGACCCAGTACTTC.

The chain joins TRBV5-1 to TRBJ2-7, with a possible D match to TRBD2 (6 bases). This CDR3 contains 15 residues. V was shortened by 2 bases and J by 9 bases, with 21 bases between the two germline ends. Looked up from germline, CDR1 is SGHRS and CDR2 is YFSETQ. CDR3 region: CASSLSSSDFSVQYF. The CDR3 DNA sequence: TGCGCCAGCAGCTTATCGTCTAGCGATTTCTCTGTGCAGTACTTC.

This chain's CDR3 is CASSPFGAGGDEQFF. The CDR3 region has the DNA TGCGCCAGCAGCCCCTTTGGGGCAGGGGGCGATGAGCAGTTCTTC. The chain employs TRBV5-1 and TRBJ2-1; 8 bases map to TRBD1. Germline V CDR1 and CDR2: SGHRS, YFSETQ. This CDR3 has 15 residues. The V segment lost 4 bases and the J segment 8 bases; nucleotides outside the gene matches: 11. Drawing the rest from reference TRBV5-1 and TRBJ2-1, the complete variable domain is KAGVTQTPRYLIKTRGQQVTLSCSPISGHRSVSWYQQTPGQGLQFLFEYFSETQRNKGNFPGRFSGRQFSNSRSEMNVSTLELGDSALYLCASSPFGAGGDEQFFGPGTRLTVL.

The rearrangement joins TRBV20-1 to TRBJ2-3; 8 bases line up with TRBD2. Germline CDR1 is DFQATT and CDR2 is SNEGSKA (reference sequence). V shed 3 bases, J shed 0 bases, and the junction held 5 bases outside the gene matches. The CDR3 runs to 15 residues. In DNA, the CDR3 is TGCAGTGCTAGTTCGTTAGCGGGGAGCACAGATACGCAGTATTTT. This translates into CSASSLAGSTDTQYF.

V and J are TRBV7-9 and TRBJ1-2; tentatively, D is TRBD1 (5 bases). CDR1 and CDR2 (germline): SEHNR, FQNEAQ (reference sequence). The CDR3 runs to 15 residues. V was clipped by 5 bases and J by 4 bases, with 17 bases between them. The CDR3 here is CASSPRRGEVYGYTF. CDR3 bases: TGTGCCAGCAGCCCGAGGAGGGGCGAAGTCTATGGCTACACCTTC. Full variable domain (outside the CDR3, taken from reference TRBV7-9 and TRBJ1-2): DTGVSQNPRHKITKRGQNVTFRCDPISEHNRLYWYRQTLGQGPEFLTYFQNEAQLEKSRLLSDRFSAERPKGSFSTLEIQRTEQGDSAMYLCASSPRRGEVYGYTFGSGTRLTVV.

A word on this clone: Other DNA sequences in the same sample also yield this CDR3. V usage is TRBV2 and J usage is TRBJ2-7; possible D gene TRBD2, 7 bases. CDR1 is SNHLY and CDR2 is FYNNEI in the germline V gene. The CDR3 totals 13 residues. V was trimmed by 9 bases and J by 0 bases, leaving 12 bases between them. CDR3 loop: CARGGQSSYEQYF. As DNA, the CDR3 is TGTGCCAGGGGGGGGCAAAGCTCCTACGAGCAGTACTTC.

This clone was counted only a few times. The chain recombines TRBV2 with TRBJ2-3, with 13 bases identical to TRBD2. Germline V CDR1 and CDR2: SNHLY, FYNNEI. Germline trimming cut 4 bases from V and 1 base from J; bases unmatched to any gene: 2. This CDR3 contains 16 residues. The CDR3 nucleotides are TGTGCCAGCAGTGGGACTAGCGGGGGACGCACAGATACGCAGTATTTT. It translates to CASSGTSGGRTDTQYF.

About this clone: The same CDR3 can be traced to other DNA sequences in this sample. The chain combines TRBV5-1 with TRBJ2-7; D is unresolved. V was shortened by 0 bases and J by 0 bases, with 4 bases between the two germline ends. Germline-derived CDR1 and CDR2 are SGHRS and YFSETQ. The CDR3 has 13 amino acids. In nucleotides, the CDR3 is TGCGCCAGCAGCTTGGCAGGCTCCTACGAGCAGTACTTC. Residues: CASSLAGSYEQYF.

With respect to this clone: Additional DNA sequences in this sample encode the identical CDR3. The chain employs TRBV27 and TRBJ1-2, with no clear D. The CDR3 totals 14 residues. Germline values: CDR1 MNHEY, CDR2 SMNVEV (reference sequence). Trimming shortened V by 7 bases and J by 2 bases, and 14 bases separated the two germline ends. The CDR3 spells CASTPGGRNYGYTF. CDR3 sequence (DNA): TGTGCCAGCACCCCCGGTGGCAGGAACTATGGCTACACCTTC.

The CDR3 DNA is TGTGCCAGCAGTCTGGCCTATGGCTACACCTTC. Its translation is CASSLAYGYTF. V gene TRBV25-1 combines with J gene TRBJ1-2; D is uncertain. With 5 bases removed from V and 4 bases from J, the gap between germline ends came to 5 bases. CDR1 MGHDK and CDR2 SYGVNS come from the germline V gene. The CDR3 is made up of 11 amino acids.

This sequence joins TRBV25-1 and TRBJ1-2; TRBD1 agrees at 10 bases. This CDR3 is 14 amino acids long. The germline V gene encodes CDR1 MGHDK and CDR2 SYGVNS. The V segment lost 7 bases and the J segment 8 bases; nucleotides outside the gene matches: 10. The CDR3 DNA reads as TGTGCCAGCACCTATGGACAGGGGGGAACCGGCTACACCTTC. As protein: CASTYGQGGTGYTF.

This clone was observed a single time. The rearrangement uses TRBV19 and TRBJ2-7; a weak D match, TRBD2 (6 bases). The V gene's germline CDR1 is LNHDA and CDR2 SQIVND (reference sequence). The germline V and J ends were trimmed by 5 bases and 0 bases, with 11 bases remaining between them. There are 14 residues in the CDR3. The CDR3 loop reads CASSGTPNSYEQYF. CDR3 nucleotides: TGTGCCAGTAGTGGGACTCCTAACTCCTACGAGCAGTACTTC.

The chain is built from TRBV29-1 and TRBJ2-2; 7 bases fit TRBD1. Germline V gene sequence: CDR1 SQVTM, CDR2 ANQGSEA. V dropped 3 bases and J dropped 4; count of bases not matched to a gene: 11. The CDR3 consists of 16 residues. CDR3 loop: CSVDTGAEVGTGELFF. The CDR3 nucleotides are TGCAGCGTTGACACAGGGGCGGAAGTAGGCACCGGGGAGCTGTTTTTT.

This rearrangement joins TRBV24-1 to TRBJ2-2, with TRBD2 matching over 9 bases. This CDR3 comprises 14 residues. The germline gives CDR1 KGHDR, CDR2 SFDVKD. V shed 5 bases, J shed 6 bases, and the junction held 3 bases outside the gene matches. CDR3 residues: CATSGVAGAGELFF. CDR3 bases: TGTGCCACCAGTGGGGTAGCGGGAGCCGGGGAGCTGTTTTTT.

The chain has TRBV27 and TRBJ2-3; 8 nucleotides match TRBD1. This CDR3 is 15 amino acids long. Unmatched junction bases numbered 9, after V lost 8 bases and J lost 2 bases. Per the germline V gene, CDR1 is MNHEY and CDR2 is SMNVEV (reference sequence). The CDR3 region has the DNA TGTGCCAGCGCAACTACAGGGGGTAACACAGATACGCAGTATTTT. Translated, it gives CASATTGGNTDTQYF.

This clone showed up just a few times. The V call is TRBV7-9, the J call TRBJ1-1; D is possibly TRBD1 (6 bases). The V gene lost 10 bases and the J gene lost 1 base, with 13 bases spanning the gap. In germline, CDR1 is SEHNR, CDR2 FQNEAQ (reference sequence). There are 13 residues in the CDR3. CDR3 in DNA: TGTGCCACTTCAGGGGTCGGGAACACTGAAGCTTTCTTT. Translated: CATSGVGNTEAFF. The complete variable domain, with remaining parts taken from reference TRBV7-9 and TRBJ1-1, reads DTGVSQNPRHKITKRGQNVTFRCDPISEHNRLYWYRQTLGQGPEFLTYFQNEAQLEKSRLLSDRFSAERPKGSFSTLEIQRTEQGDSAMYLCATSGVGNTEAFFGQGTRLTVV.

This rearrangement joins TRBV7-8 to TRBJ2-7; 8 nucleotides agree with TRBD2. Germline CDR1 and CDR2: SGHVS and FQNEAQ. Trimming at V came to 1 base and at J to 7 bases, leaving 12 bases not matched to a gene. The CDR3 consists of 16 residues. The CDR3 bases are TGTGCCAGCAGCTTAGGCGGCCCGGGGGGGGATGCGGAGCAGTACTTC. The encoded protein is CASSLGGPGGDAEQYF. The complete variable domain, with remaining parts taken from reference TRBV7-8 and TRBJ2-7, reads GAGVSQSPRYKVAKRGQDVALRCDPISGHVSLFWYQQALGQGPEFLTYFQNEAQLDKSGLPSDRFFAERPEGSVSTLKIQRTQQEDSAVYLCASSLGGPGGDAEQYFGPGTRLTVT.

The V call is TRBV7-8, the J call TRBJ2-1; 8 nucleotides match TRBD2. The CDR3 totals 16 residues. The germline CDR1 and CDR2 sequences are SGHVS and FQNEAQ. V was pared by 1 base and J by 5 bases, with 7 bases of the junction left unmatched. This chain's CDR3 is CASSLGFGGVHNEQFF. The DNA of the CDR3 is TGTGCCAGCAGCTTAGGATTCGGGGGGGTCCACAATGAGCAGTTCTTC.

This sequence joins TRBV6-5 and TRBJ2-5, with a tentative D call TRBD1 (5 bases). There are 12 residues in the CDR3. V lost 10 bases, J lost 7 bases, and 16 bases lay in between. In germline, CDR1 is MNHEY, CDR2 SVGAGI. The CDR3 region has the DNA TGTGCCATCGAAACAGGCCTCGGGACCCAGTACTTC. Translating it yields CAIETGLGTQYF.

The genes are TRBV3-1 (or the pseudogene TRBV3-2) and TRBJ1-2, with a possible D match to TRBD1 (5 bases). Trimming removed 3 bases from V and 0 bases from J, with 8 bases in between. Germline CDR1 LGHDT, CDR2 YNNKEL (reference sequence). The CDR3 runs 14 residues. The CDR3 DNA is TGTGCCAGCAGCCACGGCAGGGCTAACTATGGCTACACCTTC. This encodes CASSHGRANYGYTF.

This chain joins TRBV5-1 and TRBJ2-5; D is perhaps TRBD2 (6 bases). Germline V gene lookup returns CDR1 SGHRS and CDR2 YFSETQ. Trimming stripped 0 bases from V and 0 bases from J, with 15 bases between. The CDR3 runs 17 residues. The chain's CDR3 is CASSLDSRGAYQETQYF. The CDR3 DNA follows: TGCGCCAGCAGCTTGGATAGTCGCGGGGCGTACCAAGAGACCCAGTACTTC.

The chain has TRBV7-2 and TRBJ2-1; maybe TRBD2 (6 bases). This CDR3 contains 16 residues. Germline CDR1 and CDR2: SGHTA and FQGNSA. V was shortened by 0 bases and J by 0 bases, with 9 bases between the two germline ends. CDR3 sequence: CASSLASGTSYNEQFF. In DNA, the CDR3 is TGTGCCAGCAGCTTAGCTAGCGGCACCTCCTACAATGAGCAGTTCTTC.